The 2 T cell receptor beta chains below all came from one sample that was sequenced in a study of OX40 agonist ivuxolimab in advanced cancers. TCRdb's copy holds only in-frame clones and misses some; the assay was immunoSEQ multiplex PCR. The table lists over 75,000 clones, approximately 90% of them singletons. Sequenced material: CD4+ or CD8+ T cells sorted from blood, taken in a trial of the OX40 agonist ivuxolimab. These receptors all stem from an adult with an advanced solid tumor such as melanoma, head and neck, liver or kidney cancer.

Worth noting for this clone: The junction does not match germline at one end; this may be a read error. The rearrangement links TRBV29-1 to TRBJ2-1; D is uncertain. The CDR3 contains 13 residues. Germline CDR1 is SQVTM and CDR2 is ANQGSEA. DNA for the CDR3: TGCAGCGTCGAAGGGCAGCTATACAATGAGCAGTTCTTC. This sequence encodes CSVEGQLYNEQFF.

The V call is TRBV6-6, the J call TRBJ2-1, with TRBD2 matching over 8 bases. Germline-derived CDR1 and CDR2 are MNHNY and SVGAGI (reference sequence). This CDR3 region has 15 residues. V was pared by 6 bases and J by 1 base, with 5 bases of the junction left unmatched. The CDR3 DNA reads TGTGCCAGCAGGCCGGGGGGGCCGTCCTACAATGAGCAGTTCTTC. Amino acid sequence: CASRPGGPSYNEQFF.